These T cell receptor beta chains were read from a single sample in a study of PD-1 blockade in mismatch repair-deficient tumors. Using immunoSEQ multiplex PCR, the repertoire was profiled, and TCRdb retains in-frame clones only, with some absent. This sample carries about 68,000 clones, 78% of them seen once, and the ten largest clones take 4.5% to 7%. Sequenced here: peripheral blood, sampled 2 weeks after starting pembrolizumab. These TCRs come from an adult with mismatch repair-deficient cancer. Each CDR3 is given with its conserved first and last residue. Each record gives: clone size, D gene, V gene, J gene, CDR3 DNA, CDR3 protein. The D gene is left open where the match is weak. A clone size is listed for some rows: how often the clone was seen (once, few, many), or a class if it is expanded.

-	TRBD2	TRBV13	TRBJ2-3	TGTGCCAGCAGCTTATTTCTGGGACTAGCGGGCACAGATACGCAGTATTTT	CASSLFLGLAGTDTQYF
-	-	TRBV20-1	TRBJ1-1	TGCAGTGCCGAGAAGGGCACTGAAGCTTTCTTT	CSAEKGTEAFF
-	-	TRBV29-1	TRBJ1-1	TGCAGCGTCCGACCACAGGGAAGCACTGAAGCTTTCTTT	CSVRPQGSTEAFF
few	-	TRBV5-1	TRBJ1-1	TGCGCCAGCAGAGACGGGGGCGCGGGAACTGAAGCTTTCTTT	CASRDGGAGTEAFF
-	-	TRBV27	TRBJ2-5	TGTGCCAGCTCTTCGTACCGGGGGCAGGGGAAAGAGACCCAGTACTTC	CASSSYRGQGKETQYF
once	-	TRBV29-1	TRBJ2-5	TGCAGCGTTGAAAACTTCCAAGAGACCCAGTACTTC	CSVENFQETQYF
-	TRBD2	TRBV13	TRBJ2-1	TGTGCCAGCAGCTCAGGACTAGCGGGAGTAGGTTACAATGAGCAGTTCTTC	CASSSGLAGVGYNEQFF
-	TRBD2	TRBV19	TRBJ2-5	TGTGCCAGTAGTATTGCGAGCGGGAGTGGAGAGACCCAGTACTTC	CASSIASGSGETQYF
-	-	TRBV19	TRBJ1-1	TGTGCCAGTAGTACGAGGGGCCTCGTCCCTGAAGCTTTCTTT	CASSTRGLVPEAFF
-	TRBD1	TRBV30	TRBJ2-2	TGTGCCTGGAGTGGGGACAGGGACCTCGGGGAGCTGTTTTTT	CAWSGDRDLGELFF
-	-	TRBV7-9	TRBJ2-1	TGTGCCAGCAGCCCAAAGCCCCAGAGCTCCTACAATGAGCAGTTCTTC	CASSPKPQSSYNEQFF
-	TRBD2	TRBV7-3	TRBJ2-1	TGTGCCAGCAGCTTAACTAGCGGGAGGAGCGCATATGAGCAGTTCTTC	CASSLTSGRSAYEQFF
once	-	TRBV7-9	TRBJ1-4	TGTGCCAGCAGCTCGGGGGAGGAAAAACTGTTTTTT	CASSSGEEKLFF
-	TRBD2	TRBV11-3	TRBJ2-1	TGTGCCAGCAGCCCGGGACTAGCTGTCGATGAGCAGTTCTTC	CASSPGLAVDEQFF
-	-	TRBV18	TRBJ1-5	TGTGCCAGCTCACCACCGGGTCGAAATCAGCCCCAGCATTTT	CASSPPGRNQPQHF